These 14 T cell receptor beta chains originate from one sample sequenced in a study of blood T cell repertoires in COVID-19. Assay used: immunoSEQ multiplex PCR; TCRdb lists only in-frame clones, some missing. Of some 200,000 clones in the sample, about 90% were seen once. Sequenced input: peripheral blood. The receptors stem from a man aged 40-50 years with active or convalescent COVID-19.

In DNA, the CDR3 is TGTGCCTGGAAAGGCGTGGGAGATCAGCCCCAGCATTTT. Its protein product is CAWKGVGDQPQHF. The chain links TRBV30 to TRBJ1-5, with unresolved D. The germline V gene has CDR1 GTSNPN and CDR2 SVGIG (reference sequence). Deletions cut 4 bases from V and 5 bases from J, with 12 bases between. The CDR3 has 13 amino acids.

The CDR3 bases are TGTGCCAGCAGCCCCCGGACTAGCGGGGCAGAGTACCAAGAGACCCAGTACTTC. It translates to CASSPRTSGAEYQETQYF. The V call is TRBV7-8, the J call TRBJ2-5; 12 positions match TRBD2. Unmatched junction bases numbered 10, after V lost 5 bases and J lost 0 bases. The CDR3 is 18 residues long. The V gene's germline CDR1 is SGHVS and CDR2 FQNEAQ.

The chain employs TRBV13 and TRBJ1-1; the D is unclear. CDR3 length: 12 amino acids. V was pared by 3 bases and J by 0 bases, with 2 bases between. Germline-derived CDR1 and CDR2 are PRHDT and FYEKMQ (reference sequence). Written as DNA, the CDR3 is TGTGCCAGCAGCTTCTTGAACACTGAAGCTTTCTTT. It codes for CASSFLNTEAFF.

This clone has only a few counts. This chain links TRBV5-1 with TRBJ2-2; D is uncertain. This CDR3 contains 13 residues. V lost 5 bases, J lost 2 bases, and 7 bases lay in between. The V gene's germline CDR1 is SGHRS and CDR2 YFSETQ. The CDR3 DNA reads as TGCGCCAGCAGATTAACTAACACCGGGGAGCTGTTTTTT. This sequence encodes CASRLTNTGELFF.

This clone has just a few counts. V gene TRBV2 combines with J gene TRBJ1-4; 7 bases match TRBD1. This CDR3 has 14 amino acids. Germline CDR1 SNHLY, CDR2 FYNNEI. The trim removed 6 bases at V and 7 bases at J, leaving 8 bases unmatched. CDR3: CASRVDRALEKLFF. DNA of the CDR3: TGTGCCAGCAGAGTCGACAGGGCCCTTGAAAAACTGTTTTTT.

CDR3 DNA: TGTGCCAGCAGCCGCGACAGGCGCACCGGGGAGCTGTTTTTT. It is translated as CASSRDRRTGELFF. V gene TRBV5-4 combines with J gene TRBJ2-2; D may be TRBD1 (6 bases). CDR1 and CDR2 from the germline V gene are SGHNT and YYREEE (reference sequence). The CDR3 has 14 residues. The V end was cut by 4 bases, the J end by 4 bases, with 11 bases between.

The chain has TRBV7-2 and TRBJ2-3, with TRBD2 matching 11 bases. Germline V gene data show CDR1 as SGHTA and CDR2 as FQGNSA. The junction had 3 bases not matched to a gene; V was cut back by 2 bases and J by 11 bases. The CDR3 is made up of 13 amino acids. The CDR3 reads CASSLLAGGLQYF. The CDR3 DNA reads TGTGCCAGCAGCTTACTAGCGGGGGGACTGCAGTATTTT.

This clone was detected only a few times. The chain has TRBV20-1 and TRBJ1-5; 7 nucleotides align to TRBD1. The germline gives CDR1 DFQATT, CDR2 SNEGSKA (reference sequence). Losses at the gene ends were 3 bases for V and 3 bases for J; bases not matched to a gene: 5. CDR3 length: 14 residues. The CDR3 protein is CSASRDRNNQPQHF. The CDR3 nucleotides read TGCAGTGCTAGTCGGGACAGAAACAATCAGCCCCAGCATTTT.

This rearrangement joins TRBV7-9 to TRBJ1-1; D not certain. V lost 3 bases and J lost 10, with 9 bases in between. CDR3 size: 11 residues. Germline V gives CDR1 SEHNR, CDR2 FQNEAQ (reference sequence). The CDR3 nucleotides read TGTGCCAGCAGCTTTGAGGGTTTAGCTTTCTTT. Its protein is CASSFEGLAFF.

The chain links TRBV30 to TRBJ2-7, with 12 positions matching TRBD1. J gave up 4 bases and V 0 bases, and 7 bases lay outside the gene matches. This CDR3 spans 16 amino acids. In germline, CDR1 is GTSNPN, CDR2 SVGIG (reference sequence). The CDR3: CAWSVRGQGARYEQYF. CDR3 nucleotides: TGTGCCTGGAGTGTAAGGGGACAGGGGGCGCGTTACGAGCAGTACTTC.

The CDR3: CASSLGQQTVNNEQFF. As DNA, the CDR3 is TGTGCCAGCAGCTTGGGACAGCAAACCGTCAACAATGAGCAGTTCTTC. V is TRBV5-6 and J is TRBJ2-1; a weak D match, TRBD1 (5 bases). The CDR3 is 16 residues long. CDR1 SGHDT and CDR2 YYEEEE come from the germline V gene. Deletions cut 0 bases from V and 5 bases from J, with 15 bases between.

The chain links TRBV2 to TRBJ2-7; 8 bases match TRBD2. Germline V lookup: CDR1 SNHLY, CDR2 FYNNEI. The V segment lost 1 base and the J segment 6 bases; nucleotides outside the gene matches: 11. The CDR3 has 16 amino acids. DNA of the CDR3: TGTGCCAGCAGTGAAGGGAGGACTAGCATCGTGGTCGAGCAGTACTTC. This gives the protein CASSEGRTSIVVEQYF.

The chain recombines TRBV3-1 (or the pseudogene TRBV3-2) with TRBJ1-1; D is uncertain. CDR1 is LGHDT, CDR2 YNNKEL, per germline (reference sequence). The CDR3 is 14 residues long. Trimming removed 0 bases at V and 2 bases at J, with 7 bases between. CDR3 sequence reads: CASSQELLNTEAFF. The CDR3 bases are TGTGCCAGCAGCCAAGAGCTACTCAACACTGAAGCTTTCTTT.

CDR3 residues: CAISVRGPLNFRDRNDEKLFF. The CDR3 DNA reads TGTGCCATCAGTGTGAGAGGCCCACTGAATTTCCGAGACAGGAACGATGAAAAACTGTTTTTT. The chain joins TRBV10-3 to TRBJ1-4, with a weak D call TRBD1 (6 bases). Trimming removed 4 bases at V and 6 bases at J, with 33 bases between. The CDR3 covers 21 residues. Per the germline V gene, CDR1 is ENHRY and CDR2 is SYGVKD.